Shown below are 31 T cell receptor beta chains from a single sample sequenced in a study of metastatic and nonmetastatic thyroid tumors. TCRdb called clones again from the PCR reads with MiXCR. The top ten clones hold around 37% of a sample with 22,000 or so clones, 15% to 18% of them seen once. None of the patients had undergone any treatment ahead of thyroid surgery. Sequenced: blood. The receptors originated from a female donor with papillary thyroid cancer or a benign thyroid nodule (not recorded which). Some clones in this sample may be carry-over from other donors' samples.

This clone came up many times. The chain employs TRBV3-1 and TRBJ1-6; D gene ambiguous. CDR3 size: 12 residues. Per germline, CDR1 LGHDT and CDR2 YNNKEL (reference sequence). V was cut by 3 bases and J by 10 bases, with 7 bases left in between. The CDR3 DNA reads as TGTGCCAGCAGCCAGGCGGTGTCACCCCTCCACTTT. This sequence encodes CASSQAVSPLHF.

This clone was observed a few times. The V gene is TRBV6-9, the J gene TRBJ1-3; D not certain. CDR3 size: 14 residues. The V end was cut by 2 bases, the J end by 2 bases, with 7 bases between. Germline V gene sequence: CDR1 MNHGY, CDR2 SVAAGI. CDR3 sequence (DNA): TGTGCCAGCAGTTATCGTCGACCTGGAAACACCATATATTTT. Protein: CASSYRRPGNTIYF.

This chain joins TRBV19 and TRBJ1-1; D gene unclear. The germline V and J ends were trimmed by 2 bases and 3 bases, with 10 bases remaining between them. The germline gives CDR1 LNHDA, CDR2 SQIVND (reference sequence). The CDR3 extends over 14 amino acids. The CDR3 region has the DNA TGTGCCAGTAGTATAAAGATCACCCACACTGAAGCTTTCTTT. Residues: CASSIKITHTEAFF.

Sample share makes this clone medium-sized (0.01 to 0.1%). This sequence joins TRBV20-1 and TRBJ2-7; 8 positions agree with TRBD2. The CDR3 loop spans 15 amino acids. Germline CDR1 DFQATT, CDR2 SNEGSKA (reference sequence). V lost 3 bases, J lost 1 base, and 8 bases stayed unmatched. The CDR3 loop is CSASGTSGYSYEQYF. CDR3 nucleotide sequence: TGCAGTGCTAGCGGCACTAGCGGTTATTCCTACGAGCAGTACTTC.

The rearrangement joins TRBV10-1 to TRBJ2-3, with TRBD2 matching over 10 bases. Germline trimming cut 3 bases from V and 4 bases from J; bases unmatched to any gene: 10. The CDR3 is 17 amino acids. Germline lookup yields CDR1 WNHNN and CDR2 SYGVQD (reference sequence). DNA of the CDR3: TGCGCCAGCAGTGATCGAGGGGCTAGCGGGGGCCCAGATACGCAGTATTTT. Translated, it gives CASSDRGASGGPDTQYF.

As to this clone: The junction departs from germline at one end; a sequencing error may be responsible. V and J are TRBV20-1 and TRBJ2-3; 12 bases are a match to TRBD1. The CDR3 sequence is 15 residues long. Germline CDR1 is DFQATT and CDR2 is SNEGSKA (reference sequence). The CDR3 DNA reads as TGCAGTGCCCCCCCGGGACAGGGGGCTCGGGATACACAGTATTTT. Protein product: CSAPPGQGARDTQYF.

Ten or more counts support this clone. The DNA of the CDR3 is TGTGCCAGCAGTTTCAACGGGGGGTCTGGCTACACCTTC. Its protein product is CASSFNGGSGYTF. The chain combines TRBV6-1 with TRBJ1-2, with a possible D match to TRBD1 (5 bases). CDR1 is MNHNS, CDR2 SASEGT, per germline. V shed 5 bases and J shed 7 bases, with 14 bases lying between them. The CDR3 is 13 amino acids.

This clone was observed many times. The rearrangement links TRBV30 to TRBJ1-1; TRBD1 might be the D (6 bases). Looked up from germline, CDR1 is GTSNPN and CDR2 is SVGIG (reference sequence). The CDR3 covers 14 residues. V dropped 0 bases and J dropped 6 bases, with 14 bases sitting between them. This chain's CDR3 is CAWSVPGGDAEAFF. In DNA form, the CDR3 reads TGTGCCTGGAGTGTACCGGGGGGCGATGCTGAAGCTTTCTTT.

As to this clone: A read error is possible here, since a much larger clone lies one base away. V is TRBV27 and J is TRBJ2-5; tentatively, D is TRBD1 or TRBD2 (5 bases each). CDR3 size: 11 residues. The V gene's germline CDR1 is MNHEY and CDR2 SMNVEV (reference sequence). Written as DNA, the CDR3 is TGTGCCAGCAGCCAGTATGGGACCAAGTACTTC. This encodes CASSQYGTKYF.

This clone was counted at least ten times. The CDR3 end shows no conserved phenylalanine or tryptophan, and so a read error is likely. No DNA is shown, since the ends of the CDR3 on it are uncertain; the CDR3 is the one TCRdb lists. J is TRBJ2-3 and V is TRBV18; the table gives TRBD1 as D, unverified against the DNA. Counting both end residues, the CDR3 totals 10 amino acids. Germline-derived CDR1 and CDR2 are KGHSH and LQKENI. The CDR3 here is CASSPHTPLL.

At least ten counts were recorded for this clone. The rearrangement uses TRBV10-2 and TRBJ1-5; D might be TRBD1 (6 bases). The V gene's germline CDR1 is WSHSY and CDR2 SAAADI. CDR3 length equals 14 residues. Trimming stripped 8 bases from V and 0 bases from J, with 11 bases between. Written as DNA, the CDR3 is TGCGCCAGCGGGGACATATATAGCAATCAGCCCCAGCATTTT. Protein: CASGDIYSNQPQHF.

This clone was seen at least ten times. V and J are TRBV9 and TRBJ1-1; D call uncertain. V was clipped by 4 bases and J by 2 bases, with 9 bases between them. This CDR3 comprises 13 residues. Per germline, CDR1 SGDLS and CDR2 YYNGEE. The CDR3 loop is CASSRGQNTEAFF. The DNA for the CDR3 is TGTGCCAGCAGCAGAGGGCAAAACACTGAAGCTTTCTTT. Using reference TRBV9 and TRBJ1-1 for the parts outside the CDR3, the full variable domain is DSGVTQTPKHLITATGQRVTLRCSPRSGDLSVYWYQQSLDQGLQFLIQYYNGEERAKGNILERFSAQQFPDLHSELNLSSLELGDSALYFCASSRGQNTEAFFGQGTRLTVV.

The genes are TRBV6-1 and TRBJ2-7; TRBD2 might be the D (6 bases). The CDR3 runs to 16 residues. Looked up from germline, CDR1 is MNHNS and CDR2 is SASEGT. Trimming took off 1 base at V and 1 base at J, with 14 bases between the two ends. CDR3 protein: CASSEDPGTPSYEQYF. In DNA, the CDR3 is TGTGCCAGCAGTGAAGACCCCGGGACTCCTTCCTACGAGCAGTACTTC.

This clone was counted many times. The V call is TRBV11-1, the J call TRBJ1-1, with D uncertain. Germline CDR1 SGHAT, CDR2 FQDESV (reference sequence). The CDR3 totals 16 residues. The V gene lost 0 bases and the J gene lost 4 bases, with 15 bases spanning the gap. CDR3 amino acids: CASSLAANPRSTEAFF. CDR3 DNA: TGTGCCAGCAGCTTAGCGGCAAACCCCCGGAGCACTGAAGCTTTCTTT.

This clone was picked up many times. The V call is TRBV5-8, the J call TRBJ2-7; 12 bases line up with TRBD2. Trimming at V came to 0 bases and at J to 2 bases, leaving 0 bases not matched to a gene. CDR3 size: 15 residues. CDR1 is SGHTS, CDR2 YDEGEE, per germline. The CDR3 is CASSLGLAGAYEQYF. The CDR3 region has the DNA TGTGCCAGCAGCTTGGGACTAGCGGGAGCCTACGAGCAGTACTTC.

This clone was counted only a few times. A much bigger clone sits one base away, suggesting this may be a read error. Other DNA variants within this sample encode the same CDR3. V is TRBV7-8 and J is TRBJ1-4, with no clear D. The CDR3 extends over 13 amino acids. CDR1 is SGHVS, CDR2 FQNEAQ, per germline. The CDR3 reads CASSLAASEKLFF. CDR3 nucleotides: TGCGCCAGCAGCTTAGCGGCGTCTGAAAAACTGTTTTTT.

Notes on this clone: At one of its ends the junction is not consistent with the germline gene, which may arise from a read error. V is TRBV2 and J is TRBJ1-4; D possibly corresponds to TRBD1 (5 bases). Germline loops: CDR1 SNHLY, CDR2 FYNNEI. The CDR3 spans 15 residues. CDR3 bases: TGTGCCATCAGTGAGCAGGGCGCAACTAATGTAAAACTGTTTTTT. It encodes CAISEQGATNVKLFF.

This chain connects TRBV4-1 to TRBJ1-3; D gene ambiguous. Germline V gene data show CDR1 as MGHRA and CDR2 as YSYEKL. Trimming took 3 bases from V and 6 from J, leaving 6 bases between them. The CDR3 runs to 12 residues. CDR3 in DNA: TGCGCCAGCAGCCAGGATGAAAACACCATATATTTT. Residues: CASSQDENTIYF.

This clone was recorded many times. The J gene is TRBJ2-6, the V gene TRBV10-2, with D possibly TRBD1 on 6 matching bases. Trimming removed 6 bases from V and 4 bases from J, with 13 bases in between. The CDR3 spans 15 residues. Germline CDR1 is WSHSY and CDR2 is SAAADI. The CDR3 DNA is TGCGCCAGCAGGGACAGTGGGACCGGGGCCAACGTCCTGACTTTC. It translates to CASRDSGTGANVLTF.

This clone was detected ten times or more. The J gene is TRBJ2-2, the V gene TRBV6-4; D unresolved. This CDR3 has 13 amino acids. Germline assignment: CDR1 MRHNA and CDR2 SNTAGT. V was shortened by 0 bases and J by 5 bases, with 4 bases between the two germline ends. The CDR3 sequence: CASSDSETGELFF. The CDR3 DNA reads TGTGCCAGCAGTGACTCCGAGACCGGGGAGCTGTTTTTT.

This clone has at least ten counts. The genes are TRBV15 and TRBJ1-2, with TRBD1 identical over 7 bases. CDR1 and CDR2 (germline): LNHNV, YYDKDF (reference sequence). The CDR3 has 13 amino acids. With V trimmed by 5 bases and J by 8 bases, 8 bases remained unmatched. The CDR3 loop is CATSLWTGNGYTF. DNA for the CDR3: TGTGCCACCAGCCTTTGGACAGGTAACGGCTACACCTTC.

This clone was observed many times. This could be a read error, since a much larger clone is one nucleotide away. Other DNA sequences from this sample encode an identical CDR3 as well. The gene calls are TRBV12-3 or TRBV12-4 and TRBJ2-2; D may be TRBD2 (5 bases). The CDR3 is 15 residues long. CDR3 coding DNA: TGTGCCAGCAGCCTAAGAATAGTGAACACCGGGGAGCTGTTCTTT. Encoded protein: CASSLRIVNTGELFF.

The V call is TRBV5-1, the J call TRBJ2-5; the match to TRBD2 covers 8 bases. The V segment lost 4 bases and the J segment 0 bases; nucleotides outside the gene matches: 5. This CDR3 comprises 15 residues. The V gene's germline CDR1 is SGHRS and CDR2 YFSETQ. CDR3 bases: TGCGCCAGCAGCCTCGGGGGGGCGGACCAAGAGACCCAGTACTTC. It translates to CASSLGGADQETQYF.

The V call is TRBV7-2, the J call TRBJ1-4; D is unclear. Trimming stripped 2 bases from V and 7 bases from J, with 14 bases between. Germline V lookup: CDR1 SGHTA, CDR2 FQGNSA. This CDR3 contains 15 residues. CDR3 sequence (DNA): TGTGCCAGCAGCTTATTATTCGTCCGGAGTGAAAAACTGTTTTTT. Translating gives CASSLLFVRSEKLFF. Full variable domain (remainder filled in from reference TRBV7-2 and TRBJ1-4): GAGVSQSPSNKVTEKGKDVELRCDPISGHTALYWYRQSLGQGLEFLIYFQGNSAPDKSGLPSDRFSAERTGGSVSTLTIQRTQQEDSAVYLCASSLLFVRSEKLFFGSGTQLSVL.

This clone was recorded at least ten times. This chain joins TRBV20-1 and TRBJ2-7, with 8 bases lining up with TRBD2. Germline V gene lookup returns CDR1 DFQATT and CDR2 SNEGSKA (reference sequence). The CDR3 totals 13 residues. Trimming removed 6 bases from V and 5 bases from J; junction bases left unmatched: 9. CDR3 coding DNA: TGCAGTGCCTTAGCGGGATACAACCACGAGCAGTACTTC. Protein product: CSALAGYNHEQYF.

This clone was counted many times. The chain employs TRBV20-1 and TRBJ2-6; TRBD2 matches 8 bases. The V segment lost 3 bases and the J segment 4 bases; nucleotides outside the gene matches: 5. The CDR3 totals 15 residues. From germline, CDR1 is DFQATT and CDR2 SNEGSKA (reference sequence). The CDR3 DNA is TGCAGTGCTAGCGGGAGGGCCAAGGGGGCCAACGTCCTGACTTTC. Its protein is CSASGRAKGANVLTF.

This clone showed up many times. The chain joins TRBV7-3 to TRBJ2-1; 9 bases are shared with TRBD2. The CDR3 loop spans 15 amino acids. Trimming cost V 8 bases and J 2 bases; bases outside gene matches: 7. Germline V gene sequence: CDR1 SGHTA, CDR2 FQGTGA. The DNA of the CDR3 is TGTGCCAGCCCCCATAGCGGGAGTCCCTACAATGAGCAGTTCTTC. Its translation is CASPHSGSPYNEQFF.

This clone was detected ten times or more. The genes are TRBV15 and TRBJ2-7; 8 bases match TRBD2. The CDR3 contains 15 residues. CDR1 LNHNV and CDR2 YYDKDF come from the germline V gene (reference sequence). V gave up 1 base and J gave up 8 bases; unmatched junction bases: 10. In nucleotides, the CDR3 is TGTGCCACCAGCAGAGGACTCGCGGGGGGTTCAAAGCAGTACTTC. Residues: CATSRGLAGGSKQYF.

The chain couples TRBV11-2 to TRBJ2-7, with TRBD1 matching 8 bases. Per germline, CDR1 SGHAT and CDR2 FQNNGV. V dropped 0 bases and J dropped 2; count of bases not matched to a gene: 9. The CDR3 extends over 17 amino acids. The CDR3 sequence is CASSLEGPSTGAYEQYF. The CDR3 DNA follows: TGTGCCAGCAGCTTAGAGGGCCCCTCGACAGGGGCCTACGAGCAGTACTTC.

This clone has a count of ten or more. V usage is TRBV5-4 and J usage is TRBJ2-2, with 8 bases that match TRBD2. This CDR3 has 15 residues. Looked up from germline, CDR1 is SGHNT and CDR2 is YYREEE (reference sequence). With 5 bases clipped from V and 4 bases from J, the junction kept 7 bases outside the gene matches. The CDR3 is CASRAGEGTTGELFF. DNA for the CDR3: TGTGCCAGCAGAGCGGGAGAGGGTACCACCGGGGAGCTGTTTTTT. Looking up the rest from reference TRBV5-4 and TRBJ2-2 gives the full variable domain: ETGVTQSPTHLIKTRGQQVTLRCSSQSGHNTVSWYQQALGQGPQFIFQYYREEENGRGNFPPRFSGLQFPNYSSELNVNALELDDSALYLCASRAGEGTTGELFFGEGSRLTVL.

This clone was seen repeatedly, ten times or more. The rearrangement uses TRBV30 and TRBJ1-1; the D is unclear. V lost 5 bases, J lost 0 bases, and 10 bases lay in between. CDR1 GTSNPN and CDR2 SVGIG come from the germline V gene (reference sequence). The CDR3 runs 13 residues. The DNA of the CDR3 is TGTGCCTGGTGCCGAAACATGAACACTGAAGCTTTCTTT. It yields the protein CAWCRNMNTEAFF.